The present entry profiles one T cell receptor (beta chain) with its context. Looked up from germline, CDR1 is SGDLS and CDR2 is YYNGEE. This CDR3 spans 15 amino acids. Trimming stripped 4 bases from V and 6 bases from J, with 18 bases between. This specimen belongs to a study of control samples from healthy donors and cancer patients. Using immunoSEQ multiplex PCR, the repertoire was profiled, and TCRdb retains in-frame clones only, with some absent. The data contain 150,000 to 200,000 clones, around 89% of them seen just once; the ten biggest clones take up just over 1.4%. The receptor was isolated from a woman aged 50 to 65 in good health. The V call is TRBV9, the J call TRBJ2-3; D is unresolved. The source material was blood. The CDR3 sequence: CASSQERVGGDTQYF. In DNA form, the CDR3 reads TGTGCCAGCAGCCAGGAACGGGTGGGTGGGGATACGCAGTATTTT.